Listed below are T cell receptor beta chains from one sample, sequenced in a study of cytomegalovirus exposure and HLA in healthy donors. Method: immunoSEQ multiplex PCR; TCRdb's copy keeps in-frame clones and lacks some. The sample consists of around 130,000 clones, more than 80% of them appearing once. The sample taken for sequencing was PBMCs. These receptor sequences come from a man aged 25 to 40 in good health and CMV-seronegative. CDR3s include the opening cysteine and the closing phenylalanine or tryptophan. A D gene is named only where the DNA matches it firmly. Where a row states a size, it is once, few, many or the class of an expanded clone; other rows omit it.

size	J	D	V	DNA	CDR3
.	TRBJ2-7	.	TRBV6-5	TGTGCCAGCAGTTACTCACCTACCAACTCCTACGAGCAGTACTTC	CASSYSPTNSYEQYF
few	TRBJ2-7	TRBD2	TRBV19	TGTGCCAGTAGGGATGGACTAGGGGCCTACGAGCAGTACTTC	CASRDGLGAYEQYF
once	TRBJ1-4	.	TRBV10-2	TGCGCCAGCAGGAACTCGGGAGAGCGTGAAAAACTGTTTTTT	CASRNSGEREKLFF
.	TRBJ2-5	TRBD1	TRBV29-1	TGCAGCGTTGAAGGTTTTCCAGGGGGTGGAGAGACCCAGTACTTC	CSVEGFPGGGETQYF
.	TRBJ2-3	.	TRBV29-1	TGCAGCGTTGAATGGGCGGGATTTGATGCTCCAGATACGCAGTATTTT	CSVEWAGFDAPDTQYF
.	TRBJ1-2	.	TRBV11-2	TGTGCCAGCAGCCCGTCGAGGAGACCTAACTATGGCTACACCTTC	CASSPSRRPNYGYTF
.	TRBJ1-1	TRBD1	TRBV19	TGTGCCAGTAGTATGGGACCGGGGACAGGTAACACTGAAGCTTTCTTT	CASSMGPGTGNTEAFF
.	TRBJ1-5	.	TRBV2	TGTGCCAGCAGTGTAGGCAATCAGCCCCAGCATTTT	CASSVGNQPQHF
.	TRBJ2-7	TRBD2	TRBV29-1	TGCAGCGTTGGCCCTAGCGGGGCCTACGAGCAGTACTTC	CSVGPSGAYEQYF
.	TRBJ2-5	.	TRBV5-4	TGTGCCAGCAGCCCCGCAACGGACTTCGGGGAGACCCAGTACTTC	CASSPATDFGETQYF
.	TRBJ1-1	TRBD1	TRBV10-2	TGCGCCAGCACACAGGGGGTCATGAACACTGAAGCTTTCTTT	CASTQGVMNTEAFF
.	TRBJ2-5	TRBD2	TRBV27	TGTGCCAGCAGTCCCGAGACTAGCGGGAATCAAGAAACCCAGTACTTC	CASSPETSGNQETQYF
once	TRBJ1-5	.	TRBV10-3	TGTGCCGTCAGTGAGGCGGCAAATCAGCCCCAGCATTTT	CAVSEAANQPQHF
.	TRBJ2-3	TRBD1	TRBV6-1	TGTGCCACGCAGACAGGGATCACAGATACGCAGTATTTT	CATQTGITDTQYF
.	TRBJ2-3	TRBD2	TRBV7-2	TGTGCCAGCAGCTTAGCGTCTAGCGGGAGTACAGATACGCAGTATTTT	CASSLASSGSTDTQYF
.	TRBJ2-7	TRBD2	TRBV28	TGTGCCAGCCACTCCGGGAGCGGGAGTCCGTACGAGCAGTACTTC	CASHSGSGSPYEQYF
.	TRBJ2-5	TRBD2	TRBV6-5	TGTGCCAGCAGTTTCCGACTAGCGGGAGGAGAGACCCAGTACTTC	CASSFRLAGGETQYF
.	TRBJ2-5	TRBD1	TRBV4-1	TGCGCCAGCAGCCAAGGGGACAGGGCCCCGATAGAGACCCAGTACTTC	CASSQGDRAPIETQYF
.	TRBJ2-7	.	TRBV5-1	TGCGCCAGCAGCTTGGATGGTCTCGACTACGAGCAGTACTTC	CASSLDGLDYEQYF
.	TRBJ2-5	.	TRBV5-1	TGCGCCAGCAGCTTGGAAGTCGGGGGCCAAGAGACCCAGTACTTC	CASSLEVGGQETQYF
.	TRBJ1-1	.	TRBV11-2	TGTGCCAGCAGGCACACAGGGTTCCCTGAAGCTTTCTTT	CASRHTGFPEAFF
.	TRBJ1-1	TRBD1	TRBV28	TGTGCCAGCAGACAAACGCGGACAGGGGTGAACACTGAAGCTTTCTTT	CASRQTRTGVNTEAFF
few	TRBJ1-1	TRBD1	TRBV19	TGTGCCAGTAGTATGACAGGGCTGAACACTGAAGCTTTCTTT	CASSMTGLNTEAFF
.	TRBJ2-3	TRBD2	TRBV27	TGTGCCACCGCCTTGGGGGGGACAGATACGCAGTATTTT	CATALGGTDTQYF
.	TRBJ2-1	TRBD1	TRBV15	TGTGCCACCAGCAAGGGGACAGACGCCTACAATGAGCAGTTCTTC	CATSKGTDAYNEQFF
.	TRBJ2-7	.	TRBV6-5	TGTGCCAGCAGTTATGGGAGCCCGGCCTACGAGCAGTACTTC	CASSYGSPAYEQYF